The rows below give T cell receptor beta chains drawn from one sample of a study of shared clonotypes between healthy human individuals. Measured with immunoSEQ multiplex PCR; TCRdb has only the in-frame clones, and not every one. The sample has about 1.9 million clones; around 95% are singletons. Material for sequencing was naive CD8+ T cells from PBMCs. The receptors stem from a man younger than 30 in good health. Some clones in this sample may be carry-over from other donors' samples. Each CDR3 is given with its conserved first and last residue. Fields, in order: D gene, J gene, clone size, V gene, CDR3 DNA, CDR3 protein. The D gene is left open where the match is weak. A row's size may be missing; if present it is once, few, many or a size class.

>.|TRBJ2-1|.|TRBV29-1
TGCAGCGTATCCTGGACCTCGCCTCGGTTCAATGAGCAGTTCTTC
CSVSWTSPRFNEQFF
>TRBD2|TRBJ2-7|once|TRBV6-1
TGTGCCAGCGCTCGGACTAGCGGGAGTCTCGTGGAGCAGTACTTC
CASARTSGSLVEQYF
>.|TRBJ1-2|.|TRBV6-4
TGTGCCAGCAGTGACTCGCTACGGGGTAACTATGGCTACACCTTC
CASSDSLRGNYGYTF
>.|TRBJ2-2|.|TRBV6-5
TGTGCCAGCAGTTACATGGGGATGAACACCGGGGAGCTGTTTTTT
CASSYMGMNTGELFF
>TRBD1|TRBJ1-1|.|TRBV7-9
TGTGCCAGCAGCCCAAATGACCCAGGGGGCGGCACTGAAGCTTTCTTT
CASSPNDPGGGTEAFF
>.|TRBJ1-5|once|TRBV2
TGTGCCAGCACCTTAATAGGGAATCAGCCCCAGCATTTT
CASTLIGNQPQHF
>TRBD1|TRBJ1-3|.|TRBV6-6
TGTGCCAGCAGTTTTCAGGGGGTGGGAAACACCATATATTTT
CASSFQGVGNTIYF
>.|TRBJ2-1|.|TRBV2
TGTGCCAGCAGGGGGGGCCCTTACAATGAGCAGTTCTTC
CASRGGPYNEQFF
>TRBD1|TRBJ2-1|.|TRBV7-9
TGTGCCAGCAGCTTTAGACAGGGGGGAGACAATGAGCAGTTCTTC
CASSFRQGGDNEQFF
>TRBD2|TRBJ2-5|.|TRBV5-4
TGTGCCAGCAGCTCCCGACTAGCGGGAGTAGGAGACGGCCAGTACTTC
CASSSRLAGVGDGQYF
>TRBD2|TRBJ2-3|.|TRBV29-1
TGCAGCGTCGCTGGGGGGGGTTGGAGGGATACGCAGTATTTT
CSVAGGGWRDTQYF
>TRBD1|TRBJ2-7|.|TRBV6-1
TGTGCCAGCAGTGAAGGGGACAGCCTCTACGAGCAGTACTTC
CASSEGDSLYEQYF
>TRBD2|TRBJ2-1|once|TRBV4-2
TGTGCCAGCAGCCAAGTAGGACTAGCGGGAAACAATGAGCAGTTCTTC
CASSQVGLAGNNEQFF
>.|TRBJ2-7|.|TRBV19
TGTGCCAGTAGTATTGTCTCCAGCTCGGACGAGCAGTACTTC
CASSIVSSSDEQYF
>.|TRBJ2-1|.|TRBV5-4
TGTGCCAGCAGCTTGGTGGGAGATGAGCAGTTCTTC
CASSLVGDEQFF
>TRBD2|TRBJ2-5|.|TRBV27
TGTGCCAGCAGTTCTAGCGGGAGGGAAGAGACCCAGTACTTC
CASSSSGREETQYF
>TRBD1|TRBJ1-1|.|TRBV7-8
TGTGCCAGCAGCGATAGGACAGGGGTGACTGAAGCTTTCTTT
CASSDRTGVTEAFF
>TRBD1|TRBJ1-5|.|TRBV7-9
TGTGCCAGCAGCTCTTGGACAGGGGGCGCAAATCAGCCCCAGCATTTT
CASSSWTGGANQPQHF
>.|TRBJ2-5|.|TRBV4-3
TGCGCCAGCAGCCACGGGATGGGGTCCCAAGAGACCCAGTACTTC
CASSHGMGSQETQYF
>TRBD2|TRBJ2-1|.|TRBV11-2
TGTGCCAGCAGCTTAACGGCCGGGAGGCCAAGCTACAATGAGCAGTTCTTC
CASSLTAGRPSYNEQFF
>TRBD1|TRBJ1-2|.|TRBV28
TGTGCCAGCAGTTTCCCGGACAGGAACTATGGCTACACCTTC
CASSFPDRNYGYTF
>.|TRBJ2-1|.|TRBV27
TGTGCCAGCAGTTTATCGGGGGCGTACAATGAGCAGTTCTTC
CASSLSGAYNEQFF
>TRBD1|TRBJ1-1|.|TRBV9
TGTGCCAGCAGCAGGGACAGGGGCACTGAAGCTTTCTTT
CASSRDRGTEAFF
>.|TRBJ2-7|.|TRBV28
TGTGCCAGCAGTGGCAAGTGGGGCGACGAGCAGTACTTC
CASSGKWGDEQYF
>.|TRBJ2-2|.|TRBV28
TGTGCCAGCAGTTCCCCCAACACCGGGGAGCTGTTTTTT
CASSSPNTGELFF
>.|TRBJ2-4|.|TRBV14
TGTGCCAGCAGCTTACTAGCCAAAAACATTCAGTACTTC
CASSLLAKNIQYF
>.|TRBJ2-1|.|TRBV7-2
TGTGCCAGCAGCGGTTCCCGGGACTGGAGGTATGAGCAGTTCTTC
CASSGSRDWRYEQFF
>TRBD1|TRBJ2-2|once|TRBV13
TGTGCCAGCAGCACCCCCAGGTTGGTGACAGGGGGCACGAACACCGGGGAGCTGTTTTTT
CASSTPRLVTGGTNTGELFF
>.|TRBJ2-3|.|TRBV28
TGTGCCAGCAGTTTCCCCGACAGTAGCACAGATACGCAGTATTTT
CASSFPDSSTDTQYF
>.|TRBJ1-1|.|TRBV7-8
TGTGCCAGCAGCTTAGCTGGGGCAGCCTCTGTTGAAGCTTTCTTT
CASSLAGAASVEAFF
>.|TRBJ1-3|.|TRBV14
TGTGCCAGCAGCCAAGATCTGTCCAGACACACCATATATTTT
CASSQDLSRHTIYF
>.|TRBJ2-3|.|TRBV5-4
TGTGCCAGCAGCTTGGCCCAGGGCACAGATACGCAGTATTTT
CASSLAQGTDTQYF
>.|TRBJ2-1|.|TRBV27
TGTGCCAGCAGAGGAGATTTCCCCTACAATGAGCAGTTCTTC
CASRGDFPYNEQFF
>.|TRBJ2-1|once|TRBV27
TGTGCCAGCAGTCTTGGATTAGGGTACAATGAGCAGTTCTTC
CASSLGLGYNEQFF
>.|TRBJ2-2|.|TRBV5-4
TGTGCCAGCAGTCCTGAGGCCGGGGAGCTGTTTTTT
CASSPEAGELFF
>TRBD1|TRBJ2-5|.|TRBV7-9
TGTGCCAGCAGCTTACTCTCCAGGGGGCAAGAGACCCAGTACTTC
CASSLLSRGQETQYF
>.|TRBJ2-1|.|TRBV4-1
TGCGCCAGCAGCCTAATTGGTGGATATAGAGTCGGCAATGAGCAGTTCTTC
CASSLIGGYRVGNEQFF
>TRBD2|TRBJ2-7|.|TRBV11-2
TGTGCCAGCAGCTTCGTAGCGGGTTACGAGCAGTACTTC
CASSFVAGYEQYF
>.|TRBJ2-7|.|TRBV28
TGTGCCAGCAGCCCTGGGACTGAAGCCTACGAGCAGTACTTC
CASSPGTEAYEQYF
>.|TRBJ2-5|.|TRBV7-2
TGTGCCAGCAGCTTAGGCCCAGCGGTCCAAGAGACCCAGTACTTC
CASSLGPAVQETQYF
>TRBD1|TRBJ1-2|.|TRBV30
TGTGCCTGGAGTGTCTCTGAGGGGGCATATGGCTACACCTTC
CAWSVSEGAYGYTF
>.|TRBJ1-5|.|TRBV7-9
TGTGCCAGCAGCTTAGCGCAGGATCAGCCCCAGCATTTT
CASSLAQDQPQHF